The 15 T cell receptor beta chains below were found in one sample sequenced in a study of cytomegalovirus exposure and HLA in healthy donors listed by TCRdb under 2017. Library construction relied on the immunoSEQ multiplex PCR assay. For the multiplex PCR, a mixture combining 60 forward primers for TCR Vbeta segments and 13 reverse primers for TCR Jbeta segments was used. TCRdb holds this immuneACCESS table with in-frame rearrangements only. Some clones are missing; in checked studies, unresolved V genes explain under half, and the rest has no known cause. This sample holds around 200,000 clones; about 80% were observed only once. Jointly, the top ten make up around 15% of the sample. Input material: PBMCs. These TCRs come from a man aged 35 to 55 in good health and CMV-seronegative.

The rearrangement uses TRBV7-9 and TRBJ1-2; 9 bases agree with TRBD1. Germline loops: CDR1 SEHNR, CDR2 FQNEAQ (reference sequence). The V and J ends lost 5 bases and 11 bases, in that order; junction bases with no gene match: 3. The CDR3 is 11 amino acids. The chain's CDR3 is CASSPGQGYTF. In nucleotides, the CDR3 is TGTGCCAGCAGCCCGGGACAGGGATACACCTTC.

This chain uses TRBV9 with TRBJ1-1; 9 positions agree with TRBD1. V shed 4 bases, J shed 3 bases, and the junction held 7 bases outside the gene matches. From germline, CDR1 is SGDLS and CDR2 YYNGEE. The CDR3 runs 15 residues. CDR3 amino acids: CASSFRDRDYTEAFF. CDR3 nucleotides: TGTGCCAGCAGCTTCCGGGACAGGGACTACACTGAAGCTTTCTTT.

This chain connects TRBV5-8 to TRBJ1-4; TRBD1 agrees at 7 bases. CDR1 and CDR2 from the germline V gene are SGHTS and YDEGEE. Trimming took 4 bases from V and 0 from J; bases not matched to a gene: 9. CDR3 length: 17 amino acids. In nucleotides, the CDR3 is TGTGCCAGCAGCACCCTCGGACAGGCCTCAACTAATGAAAAACTGTTTTTT. Amino acids: CASSTLGQASTNEKLFF.

V is TRBV2 and J is TRBJ1-2; 7 bases are a match to TRBD1. CDR1 SNHLY and CDR2 FYNNEI come from the germline V gene. This CDR3 is built from 14 residues. The junction had 3 bases not matched to a gene; V was cut back by 3 bases and J by 2 bases. The CDR3 bases are TGTGCCAGCAGTGAGGGGACAGCCAACTATGGCTACACCTTC. It translates to CASSEGTANYGYTF.

The genes are TRBV27 and TRBJ2-1; TRBD1 agrees at 9 bases. The CDR3 extends over 14 amino acids. The V gene's germline CDR1 is MNHEY and CDR2 SMNVEV (reference sequence). Trimming at V came to 5 bases and at J to 5 bases, leaving 4 bases not matched to a gene. CDR3 in DNA: TGTGCCAGCAGTCCCGACAGGGGGAACAATGAGCAGTTCTTC. Protein sequence: CASSPDRGNNEQFF.

The chain has TRBV29-1 and TRBJ2-7; 9 bases match TRBD2. This CDR3 comprises 16 residues. V was clipped by 4 bases and J by 1 base; unmatched bases: 11. The germline V gene encodes CDR1 SQVTM and CDR2 ANQGSEA. This CDR3 reads CSVGRAGGDDSYEQYF. The CDR3 nucleotides are TGCAGCGTTGGTCGAGCGGGGGGCGACGATTCCTACGAGCAGTACTTC.

The V gene is TRBV5-5, the J gene TRBJ2-1; D is perhaps TRBD2 (5 bases). This CDR3 is 15 amino acids long. With 2 bases removed from V and 0 bases from J, the gap between germline ends came to 9 bases. The germline V gene has CDR1 SGHKS and CDR2 YYEKEE (reference sequence). Written as DNA, the CDR3 is TGTGCCAGCAGCTTAGGGAGTCCCTCCTACAATGAGCAGTTCTTC. Protein sequence: CASSLGSPSYNEQFF.

V is TRBV6-5 and J is TRBJ2-5; maybe TRBD1 (5 bases). V gave up 7 bases and J gave up 5 bases, with 14 bases separating them. The CDR3 runs to 13 residues. Germline V gives CDR1 MNHEY, CDR2 SVGAGI. In nucleotides, the CDR3 is TGTGCCAGCACCACCCAGGGTGGCGAGACCCAGTACTTC. Amino acids: CASTTQGGETQYF.

J is TRBJ2-3 and V is TRBV4-3; 7 nucleotides align to TRBD1. The CDR3 extends over 17 amino acids. The trim removed 1 base at V and 4 bases at J, leaving 11 bases unmatched. Germline V gives CDR1 LGHNA, CDR2 YSLEER. The CDR3 nucleotides read TGCGCCAGCAGCCAAGGTTGGACAGGTGGGCCTTCAGATACGCAGTATTTT. Translation gives CASSQGWTGGPSDTQYF.

The rearrangement uses TRBV21-1 and TRBJ1-1; the D call of TRBD1 is as the table states it, not checked on the DNA. TRBV21-1 is classified as a pseudogene. The CDR3 sequence is 13 residues long. The CDR3 reads CASSKGQNTEAFF. The CDR3 DNA reads TGTGCCAGCAGCAAAGGACAAAACACTGAAGCTTTCTTT.

The J gene is TRBJ1-5, the V gene TRBV6-5; TRBD1 might be the D (5 bases). This CDR3 has 15 amino acids. Germline V lookup: CDR1 MNHEY, CDR2 SVGAGI. Trimming took off 7 bases at V and 2 bases at J, with 15 bases between the two ends. The CDR3 here is CASMVDRNGNQPQHF. CDR3 DNA sequence: TGTGCCAGCATGGTCGACAGAAATGGCAATCAGCCCCAGCATTTT.

The chain employs TRBV9 and TRBJ2-7, with 7 bases aligning to TRBD1. V lost 4 bases, J lost 2 bases, and 9 bases stayed unmatched. Germline CDR1 is SGDLS and CDR2 is YYNGEE. This CDR3 contains 15 residues. CDR3 loop: CASSYGQAYTYEQYF. The CDR3 bases are TGTGCCAGCAGCTACGGACAGGCGTATACCTACGAGCAGTACTTC. Using reference TRBV9 and TRBJ2-7 for the parts outside the CDR3, the full variable domain is DSGVTQTPKHLITATGQRVTLRCSPRSGDLSVYWYQQSLDQGLQFLIQYYNGEERAKGNILERFSAQQFPDLHSELNLSSLELGDSALYFCASSYGQAYTYEQYFGPGTRLTVT.

The chain links TRBV27 to TRBJ1-2, with 9 nucleotides matching TRBD1. The CDR3 runs 14 residues. J lost 4 bases, V lost 5 bases, and 5 bases had no gene match. Germline values: CDR1 MNHEY, CDR2 SMNVEV (reference sequence). CDR3 nucleotide sequence: TGTGCCAGCAGTACAGGGGGCAACACCTATGGCTACACCTTC. Residues: CASSTGGNTYGYTF.

The chain combines TRBV19 with TRBJ2-7; tentative D call: TRBD1 (6 bases). Germline V gene sequence: CDR1 LNHDA, CDR2 SQIVND (reference sequence). V was cut by 4 bases and J by 4 bases, with 11 bases left in between. The CDR3 totals 13 residues. In DNA, the CDR3 is TGTGCCAGTAGTAGAGACAGGTTATACGAGCAGTACTTC. Encoded protein: CASSRDRLYEQYF.

The chain carries TRBV4-2 and TRBJ2-7; weak D call: TRBD2 (6 bases). The germline CDR1 and CDR2 sequences are LGHNA and YNFKEQ. The CDR3 spans 20 residues. V was pared by 0 bases and J by 7 bases, with 31 bases between. The CDR3 sequence is CASSQEVNRQYVNIAEEQYF. The CDR3 DNA is TGTGCCAGCAGCCAAGAGGTAAATAGGCAGTATGTAAACATAGCGGAGGAGCAGTACTTC.